These 8 T cell receptor beta chains were all obtained from the same sample, sequenced in a study of blood T cell repertoires in COVID-19. Only in-frame clones appear in the TCRdb table, and some are missing; sequencing was by immunoSEQ multiplex PCR. Of hundreds of thousands of clones listed, 87% are singletons. Material for sequencing was PBMCs or T cells enriched from blood (not recorded which). The receptors stem from a woman between 18 and 29 years old who had recovered from COVID-19.

In nucleotides, the CDR3 is TGTGCCAGGATACCCCGCCCAGTCCTTTCAGATACGCAGTATTTT. As protein: CARIPRPVLSDTQYF. The chain recombines TRBV9 with TRBJ2-3; D not certain. CDR3 length: 15 amino acids. Germline lookup yields CDR1 SGDLS and CDR2 YYNGEE. V was shortened by 8 bases and J by 4 bases, with 20 bases between the two germline ends.

J is TRBJ1-5 and V is TRBV21-1. TRBV21-1 has pseudogene status. The CDR3 runs to 16 residues. CDR3: CASSKGWSGAGQPQHF. For the CDR3, the DNA is TGTGCCAGCAGCAAAGGCTGGTCAGGCGCGGGTCAGCCCCAGCATTTT.

The J gene is TRBJ1-2, the V gene TRBV19; no reliable D call. The CDR3 runs to 10 residues. Trimming pared 10 bases from V and 3 bases from J, leaving 6 bases between. Germline values: CDR1 LNHDA, CDR2 SQIVND (reference sequence). CDR3: CATLDYGYTF. The CDR3 bases are TGTGCCACCCTAGACTATGGCTACACCTTC.

The genes are TRBV2 and TRBJ1-2; 9 bases map to TRBD1. CDR1 and CDR2 from the germline V gene are SNHLY and FYNNEI. This CDR3 is 15 amino acids long. V trimming: 3 bases; J trimming: 6 bases; junction bases outside the gene matches: 8. CDR3 DNA sequence: TGTGCCAGCAGTGAGGGACAGGGACCTCCAAATGGCTACACCTTC. As protein: CASSEGQGPPNGYTF.

This chain uses TRBV28 with TRBJ1-2, with D unclear. Trimming cost V 7 bases and J 2 bases, with 17 bases left between them. Per the germline V gene, CDR1 is MDHEN and CDR2 is SYDVKM. This CDR3 contains 15 residues. For the CDR3, the DNA is TGTGCCAGCATAGCGGAGCAGACACAAAACTATGGCTACACCTTC. Protein: CASIAEQTQNYGYTF.

Comments on this clone: Different DNA sequences within this sample yield the same CDR3. The chain employs TRBV7-8 and TRBJ2-2; 7 positions agree with TRBD2. Per germline, CDR1 SGHVS and CDR2 FQNEAQ. This CDR3 has 16 amino acids. The V gene end was trimmed by 5 bases and the J gene end by 1 base; junction bases not matched to a gene: 7. CDR3 sequence: CASSRGGGRNTGELFF. In DNA, the CDR3 is TGTGCCAGCAGCCGAGGCGGGGGTCGGAACACCGGGGAGCTGTTTTTT.

The V call is TRBV4-2, the J call TRBJ1-2, with D maybe TRBD1 (6 bases). The germline CDR1 and CDR2 sequences are LGHNA and YNFKEQ. V was clipped by 3 bases and J by 0 bases, with 8 bases between them. This CDR3 spans 14 amino acids. This chain's CDR3 is CASSHRGSNYGYTF. The DNA of the CDR3 is TGTGCCAGCAGCCACAGGGGCTCTAACTATGGCTACACCTTC.

This clone was counted a single time. J is TRBJ1-6 and V is TRBV6-5; D unclear. Germline assignment: CDR1 MNHEY and CDR2 SVGAGI. The V end lost 6 bases, the J end lost 5 bases, and 8 bases lay between the germline ends. The CDR3 has 13 residues. The CDR3 loop is CASRRTNNSPLHF. The CDR3 nucleotides read TGTGCCAGCAGGCGGACTAATAATTCACCCCTCCACTTT.